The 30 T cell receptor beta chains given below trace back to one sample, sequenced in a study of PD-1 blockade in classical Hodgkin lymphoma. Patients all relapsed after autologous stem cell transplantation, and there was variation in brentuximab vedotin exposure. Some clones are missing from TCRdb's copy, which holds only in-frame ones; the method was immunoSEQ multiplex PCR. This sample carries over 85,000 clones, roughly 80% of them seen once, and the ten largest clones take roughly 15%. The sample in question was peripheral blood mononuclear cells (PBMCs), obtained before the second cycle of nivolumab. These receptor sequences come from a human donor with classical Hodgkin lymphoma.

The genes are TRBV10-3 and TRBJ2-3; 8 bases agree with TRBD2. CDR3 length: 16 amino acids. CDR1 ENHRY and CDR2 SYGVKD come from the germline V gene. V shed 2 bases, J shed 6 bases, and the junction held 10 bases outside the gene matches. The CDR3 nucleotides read TGTGCCATCAGTGAGGGGGCGGGAGGCCTCATGGATACGCAGTATTTT. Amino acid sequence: CAISEGAGGLMDTQYF.

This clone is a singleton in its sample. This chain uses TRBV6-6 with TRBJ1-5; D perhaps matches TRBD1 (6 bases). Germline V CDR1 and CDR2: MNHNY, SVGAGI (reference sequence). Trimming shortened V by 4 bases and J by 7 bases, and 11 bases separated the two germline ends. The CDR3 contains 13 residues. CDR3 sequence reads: CASSLGGLQPQHF. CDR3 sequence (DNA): TGTGCCAGCAGTTTGGGGGGGCTCCAGCCCCAGCATTTT.

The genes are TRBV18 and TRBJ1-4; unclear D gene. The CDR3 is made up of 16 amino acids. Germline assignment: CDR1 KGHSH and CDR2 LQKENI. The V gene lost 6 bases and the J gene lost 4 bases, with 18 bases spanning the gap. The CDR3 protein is CASSPKVASINEKLFF. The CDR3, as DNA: TGTGCCAGCTCCCCCAAGGTCGCGTCCATTAATGAAAAACTGTTTTTT.

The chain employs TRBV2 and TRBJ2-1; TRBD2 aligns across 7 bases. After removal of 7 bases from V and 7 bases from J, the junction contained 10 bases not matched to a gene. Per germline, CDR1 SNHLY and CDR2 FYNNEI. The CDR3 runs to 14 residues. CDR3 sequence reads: CASIDRIGRNEQFF. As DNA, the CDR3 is TGTGCCAGCATCGATCGTATCGGGAGGAATGAGCAGTTCTTC.

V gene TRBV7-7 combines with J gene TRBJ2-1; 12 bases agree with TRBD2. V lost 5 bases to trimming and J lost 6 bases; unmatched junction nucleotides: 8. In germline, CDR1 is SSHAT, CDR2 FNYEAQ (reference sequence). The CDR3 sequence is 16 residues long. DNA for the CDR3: TGTGCCAGCAGCGACCCCTCTAGCGGGAGGGCCAATGAGCAGTTCTTC. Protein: CASSDPSSGRANEQFF.

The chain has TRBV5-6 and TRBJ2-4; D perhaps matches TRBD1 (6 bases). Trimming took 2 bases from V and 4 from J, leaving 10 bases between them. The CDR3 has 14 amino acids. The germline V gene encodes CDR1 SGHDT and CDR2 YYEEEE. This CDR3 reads CASSFTQGKNIQYF. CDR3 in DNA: TGTGCCAGCAGCTTTACGCAGGGGAAAAACATTCAGTACTTC. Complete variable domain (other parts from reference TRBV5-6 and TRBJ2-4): DAGVTQSPTHLIKTRGQQVTLRCSPKSGHDTVSWYQQALGQGPQFIFQYYEEEERQRGNFPDRFSGHQFPNYSSELNVNALLLGDSALYLCASSFTQGKNIQYFGAGTRLSVL.

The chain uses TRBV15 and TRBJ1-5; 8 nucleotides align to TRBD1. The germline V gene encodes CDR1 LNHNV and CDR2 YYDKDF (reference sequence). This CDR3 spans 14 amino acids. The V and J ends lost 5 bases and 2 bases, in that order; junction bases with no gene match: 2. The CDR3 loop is CATSRGQGNQPQHF. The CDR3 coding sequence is TGTGCCACCAGCCGGGGACAGGGCAATCAGCCCCAGCATTTT.

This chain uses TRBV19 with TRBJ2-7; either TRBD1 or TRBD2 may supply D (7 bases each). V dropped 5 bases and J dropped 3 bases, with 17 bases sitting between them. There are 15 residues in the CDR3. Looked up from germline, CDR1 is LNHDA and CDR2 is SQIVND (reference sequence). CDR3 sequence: CASSPGGDGVYEQYF. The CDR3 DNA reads TGTGCCAGTAGTCCAGGGGGGGACGGGGTCTACGAGCAGTACTTC.

The CDR3 spells CASSMRTGDTEAFF. The CDR3 DNA sequence: TGTGCCAGTAGTATGAGGACGGGGGACACTGAAGCTTTCTTT. The chain couples TRBV19 to TRBJ1-1; D is possibly TRBD1 (5 bases). The CDR3 has 14 amino acids. The germline V gene has CDR1 LNHDA and CDR2 SQIVND (reference sequence). The ends were cut back, 3 bases at V and 3 bases at J, with 11 bases in the middle.

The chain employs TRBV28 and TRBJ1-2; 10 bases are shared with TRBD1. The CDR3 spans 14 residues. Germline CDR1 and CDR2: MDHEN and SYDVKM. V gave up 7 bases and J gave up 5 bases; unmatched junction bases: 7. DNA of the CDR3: TGTGCCAGCACCAGGACGGGACAGGGGTATGGCTACACCTTC. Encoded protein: CASTRTGQGYGYTF.

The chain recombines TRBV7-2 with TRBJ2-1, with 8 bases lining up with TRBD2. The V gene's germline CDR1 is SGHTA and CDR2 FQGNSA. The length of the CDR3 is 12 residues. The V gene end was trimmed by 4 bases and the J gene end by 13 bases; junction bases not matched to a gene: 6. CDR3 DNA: TGTGCCAGCAGCTCCCAACTAGCGGTACAGTTCTTC. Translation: CASSSQLAVQFF.

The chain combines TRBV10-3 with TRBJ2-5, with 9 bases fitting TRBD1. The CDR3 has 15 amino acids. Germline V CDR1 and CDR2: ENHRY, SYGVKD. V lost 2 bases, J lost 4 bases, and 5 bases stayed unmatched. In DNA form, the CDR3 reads TGTGCCATCAGTGAGGCCACGACAGGGGGAGAGACCCAGTACTTC. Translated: CAISEATTGGETQYF.

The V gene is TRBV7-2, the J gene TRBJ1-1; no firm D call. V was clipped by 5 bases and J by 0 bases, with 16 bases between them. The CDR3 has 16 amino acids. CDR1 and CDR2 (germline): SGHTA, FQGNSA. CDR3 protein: CASSPKLVGLNTEAFF. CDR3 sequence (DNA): TGTGCCAGCAGCCCCAAGTTAGTAGGGCTGAACACTGAAGCTTTCTTT.

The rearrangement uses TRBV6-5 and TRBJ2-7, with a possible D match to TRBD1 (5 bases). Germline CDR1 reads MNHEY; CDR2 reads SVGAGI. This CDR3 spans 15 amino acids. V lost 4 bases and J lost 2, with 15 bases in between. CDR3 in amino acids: CASSLSSDNTYEQYF. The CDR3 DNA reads TGTGCCAGCAGTTTAAGTTCGGACAACACCTACGAGCAGTACTTC.

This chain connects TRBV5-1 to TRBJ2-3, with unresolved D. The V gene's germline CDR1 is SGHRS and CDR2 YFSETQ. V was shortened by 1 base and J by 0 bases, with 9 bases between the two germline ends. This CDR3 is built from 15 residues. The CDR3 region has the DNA TGCGCCAGCAGCTTGATTGCGACTAGCACAGATACGCAGTATTTT. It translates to CASSLIATSTDTQYF.

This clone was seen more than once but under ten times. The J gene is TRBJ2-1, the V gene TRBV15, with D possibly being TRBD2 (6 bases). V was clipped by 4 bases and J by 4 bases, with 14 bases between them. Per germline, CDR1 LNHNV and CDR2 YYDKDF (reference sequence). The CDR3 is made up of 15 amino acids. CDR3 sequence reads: CATSKDGTEYNEQFF. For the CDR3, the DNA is TGTGCCACCAGCAAAGACGGGACTGAGTACAATGAGCAGTTCTTC.

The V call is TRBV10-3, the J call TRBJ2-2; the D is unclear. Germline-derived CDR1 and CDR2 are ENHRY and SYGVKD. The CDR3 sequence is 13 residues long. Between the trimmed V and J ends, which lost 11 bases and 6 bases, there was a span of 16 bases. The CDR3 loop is CASERASPGELFF. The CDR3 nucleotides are TGTGCCTCCGAAAGGGCGAGTCCCGGGGAGCTGTTTTTT.

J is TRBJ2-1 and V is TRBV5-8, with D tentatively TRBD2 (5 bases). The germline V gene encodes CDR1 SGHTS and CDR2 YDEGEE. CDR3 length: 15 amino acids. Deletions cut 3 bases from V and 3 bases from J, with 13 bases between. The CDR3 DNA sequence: TGTGCCAGCAGCTCCGGGGTCTTAAGCTACAATGAGCAGTTCTTC. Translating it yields CASSSGVLSYNEQFF.

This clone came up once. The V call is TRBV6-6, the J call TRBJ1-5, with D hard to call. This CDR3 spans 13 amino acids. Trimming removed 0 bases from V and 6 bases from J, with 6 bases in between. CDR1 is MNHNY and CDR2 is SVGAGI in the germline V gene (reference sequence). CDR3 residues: CASSYSATQPQHF. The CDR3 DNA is TGTGCCAGCAGTTACTCGGCGACTCAGCCCCAGCATTTT.

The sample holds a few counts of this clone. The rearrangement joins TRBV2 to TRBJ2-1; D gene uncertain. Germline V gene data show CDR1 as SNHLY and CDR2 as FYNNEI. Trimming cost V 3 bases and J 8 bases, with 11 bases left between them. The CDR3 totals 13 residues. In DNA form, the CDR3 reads TGTGCCAGCAGTGAGATCAGACTCGATGAGCAGTTCTTC. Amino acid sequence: CASSEIRLDEQFF.

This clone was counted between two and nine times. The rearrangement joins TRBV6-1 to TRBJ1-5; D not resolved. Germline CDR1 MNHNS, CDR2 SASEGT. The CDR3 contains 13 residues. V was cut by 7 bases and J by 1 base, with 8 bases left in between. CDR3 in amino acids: CASTPQSNQPQHF. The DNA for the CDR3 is TGTGCCAGCACACCTCAGAGCAATCAGCCCCAGCATTTT.

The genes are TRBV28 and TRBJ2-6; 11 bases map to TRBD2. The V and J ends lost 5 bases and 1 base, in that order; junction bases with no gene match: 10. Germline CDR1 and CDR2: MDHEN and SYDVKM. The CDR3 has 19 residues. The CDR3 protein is CASSPRTSGRGSGANVLTF. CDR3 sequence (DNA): TGTGCCAGCAGTCCAAGAACTAGCGGGAGAGGGTCTGGGGCCAACGTCCTGACTTTC.

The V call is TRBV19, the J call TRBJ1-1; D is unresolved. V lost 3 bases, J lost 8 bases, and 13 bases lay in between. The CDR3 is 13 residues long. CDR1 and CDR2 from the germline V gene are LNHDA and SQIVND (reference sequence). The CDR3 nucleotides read TGTGCCAGTAGTATTTCAGCGGATCTGGAAGCTTTCTTT. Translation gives CASSISADLEAFF. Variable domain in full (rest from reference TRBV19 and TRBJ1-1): DGGITQSPKYLFRKEGQNVTLSCEQNLNHDAMYWYRQDPGQGLRLIYYSQIVNDFQKGDIAEGYSVSREKKESFPLTVTSAQKNPTAFYLCASSISADLEAFFGQGTRLTVV.

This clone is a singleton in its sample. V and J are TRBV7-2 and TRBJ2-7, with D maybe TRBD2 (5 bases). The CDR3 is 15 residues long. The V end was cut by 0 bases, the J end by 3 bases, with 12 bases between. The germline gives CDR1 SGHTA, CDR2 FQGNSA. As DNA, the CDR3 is TGTGCCAGCAGCTTAGCGGTGGGAGCAGGCTACGAGCAGTACTTC. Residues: CASSLAVGAGYEQYF.

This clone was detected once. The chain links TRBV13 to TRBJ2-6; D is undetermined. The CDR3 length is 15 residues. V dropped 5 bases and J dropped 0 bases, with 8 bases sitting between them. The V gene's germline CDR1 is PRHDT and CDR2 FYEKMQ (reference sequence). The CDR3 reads CASSLMGSGANVLTF. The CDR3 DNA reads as TGTGCCAGCAGCCTCATGGGCTCTGGGGCCAACGTCCTGACTTTC.

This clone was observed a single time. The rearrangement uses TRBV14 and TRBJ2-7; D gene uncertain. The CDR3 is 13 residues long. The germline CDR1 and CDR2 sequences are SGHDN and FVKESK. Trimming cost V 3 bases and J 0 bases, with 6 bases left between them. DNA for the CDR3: TGTGCCAGCAGCCAGATGAGCTCCTACGAGCAGTACTTC. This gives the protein CASSQMSSYEQYF.

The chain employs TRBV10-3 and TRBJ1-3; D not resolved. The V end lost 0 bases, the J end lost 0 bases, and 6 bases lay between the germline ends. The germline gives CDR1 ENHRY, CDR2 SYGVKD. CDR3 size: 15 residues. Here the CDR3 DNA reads TGTGCCATCAGTGAGTCGGTGATCTCTGGAAACACCATATATTTT. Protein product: CAISESVISGNTIYF.

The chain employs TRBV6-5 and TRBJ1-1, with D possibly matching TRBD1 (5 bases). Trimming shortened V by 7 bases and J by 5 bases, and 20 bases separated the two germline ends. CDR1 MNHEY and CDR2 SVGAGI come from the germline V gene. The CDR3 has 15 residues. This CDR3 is CASTRIGTGETEAFF. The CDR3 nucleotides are TGTGCCAGCACCAGGATAGGGACGGGGGAAACTGAAGCTTTCTTT.

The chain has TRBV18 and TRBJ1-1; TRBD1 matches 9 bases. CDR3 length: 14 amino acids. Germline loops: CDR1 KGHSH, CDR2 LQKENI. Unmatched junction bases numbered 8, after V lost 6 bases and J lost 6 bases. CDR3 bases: TGTGCCAGCTCGAAAGGACAGGGGCTTTCTGAAGCTTTCTTT. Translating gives CASSKGQGLSEAFF.

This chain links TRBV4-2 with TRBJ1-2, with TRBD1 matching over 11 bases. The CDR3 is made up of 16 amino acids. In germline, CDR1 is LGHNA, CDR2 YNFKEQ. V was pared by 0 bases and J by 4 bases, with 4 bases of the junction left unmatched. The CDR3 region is CASSQDRTGGIYGYTF. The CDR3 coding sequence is TGTGCCAGCAGCCAAGATAGGACAGGGGGCATCTATGGCTACACCTTC.